The following is a T cell receptor (beta chain) sequence with its context. What it binds is unknown. Both about-4-week and about-12-week second-dose recipients were combined. V shed 2 bases and J shed 7 bases, with 5 bases lying between them. CDR1 DFQATT and CDR2 SNEGSKA come from the germline V gene (reference sequence). The CDR3 spans 11 residues. This table comes from immunoSEQ multiplex PCR, and its TCRdb copy is limited to in-frame clones, with some not included. Of about 110,000 clones in the sample, about 90% were seen once. This sample was taken from a study of T cell responses to AZD1222 COVID-19 vaccine. Broader study findings: The donor group comprised mostly white British people and more females; the analysis possibly underestimated clonal diversity. Repertoire samples came only from after the peak T cell response. Increased Spike-specific TCR breadth and depth were observed after two AZD1222 doses.

This chain uses TRBV20-1 with TRBJ2-2, with D hard to call. The source is an adult who received the AZD1222 COVID-19 vaccine. The material was peripheral blood, obtained 28 days after the second AZD1222 dose. DNA for the CDR3: TGCAGTGCTAGACAGGTCGGGGAGCTGTTTTTT. It yields the protein CSARQVGELFF.